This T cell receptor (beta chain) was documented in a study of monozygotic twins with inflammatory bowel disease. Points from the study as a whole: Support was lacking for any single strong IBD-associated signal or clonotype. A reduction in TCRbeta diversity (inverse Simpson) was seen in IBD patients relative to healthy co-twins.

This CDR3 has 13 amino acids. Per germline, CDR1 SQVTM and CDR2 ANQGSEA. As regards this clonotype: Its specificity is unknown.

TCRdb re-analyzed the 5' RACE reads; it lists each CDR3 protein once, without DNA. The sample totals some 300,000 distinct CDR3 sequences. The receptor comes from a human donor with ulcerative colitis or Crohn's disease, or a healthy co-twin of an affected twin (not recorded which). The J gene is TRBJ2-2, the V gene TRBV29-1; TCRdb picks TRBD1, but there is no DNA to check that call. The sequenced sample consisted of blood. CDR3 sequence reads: CSVGQGVVGELFF.